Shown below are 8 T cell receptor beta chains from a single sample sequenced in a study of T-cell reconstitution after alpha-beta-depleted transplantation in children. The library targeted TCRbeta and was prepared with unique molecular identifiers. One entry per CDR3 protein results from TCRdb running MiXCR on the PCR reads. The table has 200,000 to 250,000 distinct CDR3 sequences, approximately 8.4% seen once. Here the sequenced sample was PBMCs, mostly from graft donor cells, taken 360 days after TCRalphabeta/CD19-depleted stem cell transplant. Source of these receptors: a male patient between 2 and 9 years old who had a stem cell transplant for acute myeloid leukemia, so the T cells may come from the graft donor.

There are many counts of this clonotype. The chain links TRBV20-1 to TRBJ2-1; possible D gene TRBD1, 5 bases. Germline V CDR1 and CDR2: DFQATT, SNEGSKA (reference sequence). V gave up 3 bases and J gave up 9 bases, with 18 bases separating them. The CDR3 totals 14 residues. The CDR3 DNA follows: TGCAGTGCTAGTCCAGGGCCGGCCCGGGCTGAGCAGTTCTTC. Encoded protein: CSASPGPARAEQFF.

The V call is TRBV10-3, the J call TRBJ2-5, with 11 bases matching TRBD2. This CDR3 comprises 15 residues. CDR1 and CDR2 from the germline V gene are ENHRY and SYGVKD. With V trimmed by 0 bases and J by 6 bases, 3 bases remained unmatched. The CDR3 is CAISESTSGDKTQYF. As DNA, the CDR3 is TGTGCCATCAGTGAGTCGACTAGCGGGGATAAGACCCAGTACTTC.

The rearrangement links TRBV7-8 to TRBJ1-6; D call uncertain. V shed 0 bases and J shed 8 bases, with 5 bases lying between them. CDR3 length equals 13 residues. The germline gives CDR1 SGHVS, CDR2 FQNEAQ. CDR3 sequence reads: CASSLASYSPLHF. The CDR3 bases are TGTGCCAGCAGCTTAGCGTCGTATTCACCCCTCCACTTT. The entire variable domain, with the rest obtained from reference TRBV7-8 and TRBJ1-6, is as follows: GAGVSQSPRYKVAKRGQDVALRCDPISGHVSLFWYQQALGQGPEFLTYFQNEAQLDKSGLPSDRFFAERPEGSVSTLKIQRTQQEDSAVYLCASSLASYSPLHFGNGTRLTVT.

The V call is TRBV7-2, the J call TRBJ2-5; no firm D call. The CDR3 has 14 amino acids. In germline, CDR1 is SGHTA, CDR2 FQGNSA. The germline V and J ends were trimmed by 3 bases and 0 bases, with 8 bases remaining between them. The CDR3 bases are TGTGCCAGCAGCTTTCGGCAGAACCAAGAGACCCAGTACTTC. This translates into CASSFRQNQETQYF.

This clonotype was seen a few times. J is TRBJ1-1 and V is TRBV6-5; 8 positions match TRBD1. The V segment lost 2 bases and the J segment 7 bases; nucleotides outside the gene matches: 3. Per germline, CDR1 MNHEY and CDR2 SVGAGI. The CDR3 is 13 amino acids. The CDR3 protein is CASSYRDRGEAFF. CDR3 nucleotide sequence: TGTGCCAGCAGTTACCGTGACAGGGGTGAAGCTTTCTTT.

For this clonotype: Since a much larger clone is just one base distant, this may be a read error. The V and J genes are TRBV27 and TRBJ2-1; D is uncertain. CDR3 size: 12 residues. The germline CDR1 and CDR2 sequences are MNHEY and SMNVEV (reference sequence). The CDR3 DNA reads TGTGCCGGCAGCTCTCTATTCAGTGAGCAGTTCTTC. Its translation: CAGSSLFSEQFF.

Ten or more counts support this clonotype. The CDR3 DNA follows: TGCGCCAGCAGCCAAGCAACAGGGATATACATTCAGTACTTC. It is translated as CASSQATGIYIQYF. This chain uses TRBV4-1 with TRBJ2-4; D is possibly TRBD1 (6 bases). CDR3 length: 14 residues. V gave up 1 base and J gave up 8 bases, with 12 bases separating them. The germline V gene encodes CDR1 MGHRA and CDR2 YSYEKL.

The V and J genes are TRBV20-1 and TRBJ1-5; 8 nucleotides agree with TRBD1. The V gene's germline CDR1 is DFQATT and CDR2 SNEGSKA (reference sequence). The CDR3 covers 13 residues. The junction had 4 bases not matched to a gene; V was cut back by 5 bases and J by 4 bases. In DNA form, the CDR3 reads TGCAGTGCTTTACAGGGGGTAAATCAGCCCCAGCATTTT. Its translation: CSALQGVNQPQHF.